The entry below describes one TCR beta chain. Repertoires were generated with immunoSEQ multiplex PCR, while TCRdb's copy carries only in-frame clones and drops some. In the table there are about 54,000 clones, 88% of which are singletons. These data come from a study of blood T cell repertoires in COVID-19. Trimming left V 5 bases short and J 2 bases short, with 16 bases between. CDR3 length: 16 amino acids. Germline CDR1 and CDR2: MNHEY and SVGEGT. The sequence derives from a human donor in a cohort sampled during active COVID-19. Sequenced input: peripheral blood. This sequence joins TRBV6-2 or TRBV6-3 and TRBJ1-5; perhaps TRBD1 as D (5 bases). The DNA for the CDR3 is TGTGCCAGCAGTCCCGGGGGGGGAAGAGGCAATCAGCCCCAGCATTTT. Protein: CASSPGGGRGNQPQHF.